The clone carrying this T cell receptor beta chain is medium-sized in the sample. Antigen unknown. With 2 bases clipped from V and 4 bases from J, the junction kept 2 bases outside the gene matches. CDR3 length: 14 amino acids. Germline V gives CDR1 MDHEN, CDR2 SYDVKM. The entry originates in a study of somatic mutations in cytotoxic T cells in rheumatoid arthritis. Sequencing was performed with immunoSEQ multiplex PCR; in TCRdb, only in-frame clones are kept and a portion is missing. The data hold around 20,000 clones, with approximately 71% observed a single time. General study findings and limits: A largest CD8+ clone above 20% of CD8+ cells occurred in about an eighth of the roughly 65 patients. It was found that CD8+ T-cell clonality in rheumatoid arthritis patients did not differ significantly from that in age-matched healthy controls.

This clonotype was obtained from an adult with rheumatoid arthritis. This chain connects TRBV28 to TRBJ1-5, with 7 positions matching TRBD1. Sequenced: CD8+ T cells sorted from blood. CDR3 loop: CASSLQQGNQPQHF. The CDR3 DNA reads TGTGCCAGCAGTTTACAACAGGGGAATCAGCCCCAGCATTTT.